Below are 21 T cell receptor beta chains sequenced from a single sample in a study of vaccination and CD4 T cells after COVID-19. As to treatment: approximately 9-day PBMC culture with coronavirus spike peptide pools or control peptides (ViraFEST assay). No antigen is known for these receptors. Oncomine TCR Beta short-read sequencing was applied to DNA from cultured CD4+ T cells. In TCRdb, the PCR reads were re-called with MiXCR into one record per CDR3 protein. The profile shows 7,500 to 10,000 distinct CDR3 sequences, around 67% of them singletons. The specimen was CD4+ T cells from blood, cultured in vitro. All receptors derive from a human donor who had recovered from COVID-19.

This clonotype was counted a single time. This sequence joins TRBV10-3 and TRBJ2-3, with a tentative D call TRBD2 (5 bases). Trimming removed 3 bases at V and 5 bases at J, with 9 bases between. CDR1 and CDR2 from the germline V gene are ENHRY and SYGVKD. This CDR3 is built from 13 residues. The CDR3: CAISDLRGDTQYF. The CDR3 DNA sequence: TGTGCCATCAGTGACCTACGGGGAGATACGCAGTATTTT.

This clonotype has a handful of counts. This chain links TRBV20-1 with TRBJ1-6; D gene ambiguous. The V gene lost 6 bases and the J gene lost 6 bases, with 15 bases spanning the gap. CDR1 DFQATT and CDR2 SNEGSKA come from the germline V gene (reference sequence). CDR3 length: 14 residues. CDR3 sequence (DNA): TGCAGTGCCCGAACCGAGGCGCTTAATTCACCCCTCCACTTT. Amino acids: CSARTEALNSPLHF.

This chain connects TRBV11-2 to TRBJ2-1; D could derive from TRBD1 or TRBD2 (5 bases each). The CDR3 covers 14 residues. V dropped 0 bases and J dropped 7 bases, with 10 bases sitting between them. Germline V gene lookup returns CDR1 SGHAT and CDR2 FQNNGV. The CDR3 reads CASSLDPWGNEQFF. The CDR3 region has the DNA TGTGCCAGCAGCTTAGATCCGTGGGGGAATGAGCAGTTCTTC.

The gene calls are TRBV7-6 and TRBJ1-1, with D possibly TRBD1 on 6 matching bases. The V gene's germline CDR1 is SGHVS and CDR2 FNYEAQ. CDR3 length: 14 amino acids. V was clipped by 5 bases and J by 0 bases, with 10 bases between them. CDR3 nucleotides: TGTGCCAGCAGCCCTACAGGGCTGAACACTGAAGCTTTCTTT. Residues: CASSPTGLNTEAFF. The full variable domain, with the rest looked up from reference TRBV7-6 and TRBJ1-1, is GAGVSQSPRYKVTKRGQDVALRCDPISGHVSLYWYRQALGQGPEFLTYFNYEAQQDKSGLPNDRFSAERPEGSISTLTIQRTEQRDSAMYRCASSPTGLNTEAFFGQGTRLTVV.

The chain employs TRBV27 and TRBJ2-7, with 10 nucleotides matching TRBD1. V lost 2 bases to trimming and J lost 4 bases; unmatched junction nucleotides: 5. The CDR3 sequence is 15 residues long. Per the germline V gene, CDR1 is MNHEY and CDR2 is SMNVEV (reference sequence). CDR3 amino acids: CASSLVRDRGYEQYF. The CDR3 DNA reads TGTGCCAGCAGTTTAGTCCGGGACAGGGGTTACGAGCAGTACTTC.

Only a few counts were recorded for this clonotype. This chain links TRBV24-1 with TRBJ2-1, with 11 bases aligning to TRBD2. J lost 6 bases, V lost 3 bases, and 6 bases had no gene match. The CDR3 is 16 residues long. Germline V gene lookup returns CDR1 KGHDR and CDR2 SFDVKD. The CDR3, as DNA: TGTGCCACCAGTGATCCTAGCGGGAGGTACACCAATGAGCAGTTCTTC. Residues: CATSDPSGRYTNEQFF.

The V gene is TRBV7-9, the J gene TRBJ1-2; D unresolved. The CDR3 has 15 amino acids. V shed 4 bases and J shed 4 bases, with 16 bases lying between them. Germline V gene lookup returns CDR1 SEHNR and CDR2 FQNEAQ (reference sequence). The CDR3 is CASSSTGAGPYGYTF. Written as DNA, the CDR3 is TGTGCCAGCAGCTCGACCGGCGCAGGCCCCTATGGCTACACCTTC.

J is TRBJ1-2 and V is TRBV19; D perhaps matches TRBD1 (6 bases). Germline V gives CDR1 LNHDA, CDR2 SQIVND (reference sequence). CDR3 size: 13 residues. V shed 7 bases and J shed 3 bases, with 12 bases lying between them. CDR3: CASKNRADYGYTF. DNA of the CDR3: TGTGCCAGTAAGAACAGGGCGGACTATGGCTACACCTTC.

The chain uses TRBV20-1 and TRBJ1-6; D possibly corresponds to TRBD1 (6 bases). Germline CDR1 and CDR2: DFQATT and SNEGSKA (reference sequence). The V gene lost 3 bases and the J gene lost 5 bases, with 11 bases spanning the gap. CDR3 length: 14 amino acids. This CDR3 is CSARGDTDNSPLHF. The CDR3 DNA follows: TGCAGTGCTAGGGGGGACACCGATAATTCACCCCTCCACTTT.

This rearrangement joins TRBV6-5 to TRBJ1-5; the D is unclear. Germline lookup yields CDR1 MNHEY and CDR2 SVGAGI. The V gene lost 0 bases and the J gene lost 5 bases, with 11 bases spanning the gap. The CDR3 runs to 15 residues. CDR3 protein: CASSYSVETHQPQHF. CDR3 nucleotide sequence: TGTGCCAGCAGTTACTCTGTGGAAACCCATCAGCCCCAGCATTTT.

The genes are TRBV7-2 and TRBJ1-1; perhaps TRBD1 as D (5 bases). Between the trimmed V and J ends, which lost 5 bases and 6 bases, there was a span of 13 bases. Germline CDR1 SGHTA, CDR2 FQGNSA. This CDR3 contains 13 residues. The CDR3 sequence: CASSTQGASEAFF. The CDR3 DNA reads as TGTGCCAGCAGCACGCAGGGTGCCTCTGAAGCTTTCTTT.

The chain recombines TRBV20-1 with TRBJ2-5; 8 bases fit TRBD2. The V gene's germline CDR1 is DFQATT and CDR2 SNEGSKA (reference sequence). The CDR3 has 18 residues. V was pared by 0 bases and J by 2 bases, with 14 bases of the junction left unmatched. CDR3 in DNA: TGCAGTGCTAGAGATTTTATGTTGGCGGGGGGCGCTCAAGAGACCCAGTACTTC. This gives the protein CSARDFMLAGGAQETQYF.

J is TRBJ2-2 and V is TRBV11-3; D may be TRBD1 (6 bases). Germline loops: CDR1 SGHNT, CDR2 YENEEA. This CDR3 contains 15 residues. Deletions cut 5 bases from V and 2 bases from J, with 12 bases between. CDR3 protein: CASSIQGANTGELFF. As DNA, the CDR3 is TGTGCCAGCAGCATACAGGGAGCCAACACCGGGGAGCTGTTTTTT.

This clonotype was recorded a few times. This chain connects TRBV20-1 to TRBJ2-3; 8 nucleotides match TRBD1. The germline V gene has CDR1 DFQATT and CDR2 SNEGSKA (reference sequence). The CDR3 length is 16 residues. With V trimmed by 2 bases and J by 0 bases, 7 bases remained unmatched. CDR3 protein: CSARPTGTGSTDTQYF. CDR3 bases: TGCAGTGCTAGACCCACTGGGACAGGCAGCACAGATACGCAGTATTTT.

The chain joins TRBV10-3 to TRBJ1-2; no firm D call. V was pared by 2 bases and J by 0 bases, with 10 bases between. The CDR3 is 15 residues long. From germline, CDR1 is ENHRY and CDR2 SYGVKD. The CDR3 DNA is TGTGCCATCAGTGAGAATCCGGACCCTAACTATGGCTACACCTTC. Protein: CAISENPDPNYGYTF.

The V gene is TRBV7-6, the J gene TRBJ2-3; the match to TRBD2 covers 8 bases. Unmatched junction bases numbered 10, after V lost 1 base and J lost 4 bases. CDR1 and CDR2 (germline): SGHVS, FNYEAQ. This CDR3 region has 17 residues. DNA for the CDR3: TGTGCCAGCAGCTTAGGACCCCGAGCGGGAGCTGCAGATACGCAGTATTTT. It yields the protein CASSLGPRAGAADTQYF.

This chain joins TRBV28 and TRBJ2-3; unclear D gene. This CDR3 is 16 amino acids long. Trimming pared 2 bases from V and 4 bases from J, leaving 16 bases between. The germline CDR1 and CDR2 sequences are MDHEN and SYDVKM. CDR3 loop: CASSLGRRVRPDTQYF. CDR3 sequence (DNA): TGTGCCAGCAGTTTAGGACGTCGGGTTCGTCCAGATACGCAGTATTTT.

The J gene is TRBJ1-4, the V gene TRBV7-9; the match to TRBD1 covers 9 bases. Trimming took 5 bases from V and 6 from J; bases not matched to a gene: 7. Germline assignment: CDR1 SEHNR and CDR2 FQNEAQ (reference sequence). The CDR3 has 15 amino acids. The CDR3, as DNA: TGTGCCAGCAGCACCTTCCGGGACAGGGATGAAAAACTGTTTTTT. This gives the protein CASSTFRDRDEKLFF.

The rearrangement joins TRBV6-2 or TRBV6-3 to TRBJ2-3, with 9 bases fitting TRBD2. CDR3 size: 14 residues. The ends lost 7 bases at V and 5 bases at J; junction bases unmatched: 7. Germline V CDR1 and CDR2: MNHEY, SVGEGT. The CDR3, as DNA: TGTGCCAGCACAATAGCGGGGGACAGAGATACGCAGTATTTT. It translates to CASTIAGDRDTQYF.

The chain links TRBV11-2 to TRBJ1-5; D not certain. Germline CDR1 reads SGHAT; CDR2 reads FQNNGV. V was clipped by 5 bases and J by 1 base, with 6 bases between them. The CDR3 extends over 13 amino acids. The CDR3 DNA reads TGTGCCAGCAGCCGGGAAAGCAATCAGCCCCAGCATTTT. Its translation is CASSRESNQPQHF.

The chain joins TRBV15 to TRBJ2-2, with 11 bases lining up with TRBD2. CDR1 LNHNV and CDR2 YYDKDF come from the germline V gene (reference sequence). Losses at the gene ends were 2 bases for V and 6 bases for J; bases not matched to a gene: 8. This CDR3 region has 17 residues. The DNA of the CDR3 is TGTGCCACCAGCAGACTACCCCCGGGACTAGCGGCCGGGGAGCTGTTTTTT. It is translated as CATSRLPPGLAAGELFF.